A selection of T cell receptor beta chains follows, all from one sample in a study of post-analysis software for immune sequencing data. Each CDR3 protein is one row after TCRdb ran MiXCR on the PCR reads. There are hundreds of thousands of distinct CDR3 sequences in the sample; about 60% occur only once, and around 11% lies in the top ten. Specimen: blood. The receptors stem from a girl aged 2 to 9 with multiple sclerosis. Each CDR3 is given with its conserved first and last residue. D genes are given only for firm matches. A clone size is listed for some rows: how often the clone was seen (once, few, many), or a class if it is expanded.

J gene | D gene | clone size | V gene | CDR3 DNA | CDR3 protein
TRBJ2-3 | . | few | TRBV27 | TGTGCCACCCTAAGGCAGAACACAGATACGCAGTATTTT | CATLRQNTDTQYF
TRBJ2-3 | TRBD2 | few | TRBV25-1 | TGTGCCAGCAGTGAGGGGGGAGGGCACACAGATACGCAGTATTTT | CASSEGGGHTDTQYF
TRBJ2-7 | . | few | TRBV12-3/TRBV12-4 | TGTGCCAGCAGTTATCGACAGGCGCCTCTGAACGAGCAGTACTTC | CASSYRQAPLNEQYF
TRBJ2-3 | TRBD2 | few | TRBV6-4 | TGTGCCAGCAGCGCCGGGACTAAAAGCACAGATACGCAGTATTTT | CASSAGTKSTDTQYF
TRBJ2-4 | TRBD1 | . | TRBV5-1 | TGCGCCAGCAGCCTAGGACAGGGAGAGGACATTCAGTACTTC | CASSLGQGEDIQYF
TRBJ2-2 | . | . | TRBV12-3/TRBV12-4 | TGTGCCAGCAGTCGTACAGGGAGCACCGGGGAGCTGTTTTTT | CASSRTGSTGELFF
TRBJ2-2 | TRBD2 | . | TRBV6-5 | TGTGCCAGCAGTTACCTGGCGGGAGGGGCGAACACCGGGGAGCTGTTTTTT | CASSYLAGGANTGELFF
TRBJ2-7 | . | . | TRBV6-6 | TGTGCCAGCAGTCGCCTCGCGGGTAGCTCCTACGAGCAGTACTTC | CASSRLAGSSYEQYF
TRBJ1-1 | . | . | TRBV7-6 | TGTGCCAGCTCGTCCGGACCGGCGGTTTCGAACACTGAAGCTTTCTTT | CASSSGPAVSNTEAFF
TRBJ1-1 | . | . | TRBV29-1 | TGCAGCGTTGGCCCCTTATCGGACACTGAAGCTTTCTTT | CSVGPLSDTEAFF
TRBJ1-1 | TRBD1 | . | TRBV6-2/TRBV6-3 | TGTGCCAGCAGTTACAGTCCCGGGACAGGGATTTCTGCTTTCTTT | CASSYSPGTGISAFF
TRBJ2-7 | TRBD2 | few | TRBV20-1 | TGCAGTGCTAGAAGTTCTAGCGGGATACCCTACGAGCAGTACTTC | CSARSSSGIPYEQYF
TRBJ2-1 | . | few | TRBV20-1 | TGCAGTGCTAGAGGGTTCAGGAGACACGGAGACAATGAGCAGTTCTTC | CSARGFRRHGDNEQFF
TRBJ2-2 | . | . | TRBV29-1 | TGCAGCGTTGAATCCCGACAGGTTGCGGCCGGGGAGCCGTTTTTT | CSVESRQVAAGEPFF
TRBJ1-5 | . | many | TRBV7-8 | TGTGCCAGCAGCTTAGTGCGGGGTACAGGTCAGCCCCAGCATTTT | CASSLVRGTGQPQHF
TRBJ1-2 | . | few | TRBV3-1 | TGTGCCAGCAGCGGGGACAACGGCTATGGCTACACCTTC | CASSGDNGYGYTF
TRBJ2-1 | TRBD2 | . | TRBV6-6 | TGTGCCAGCAATCTACTAGCGGGGGTGTACAATGAGCAGTTCTTC | CASNLLAGVYNEQFF
TRBJ1-5 | . | . | TRBV11-2 | TGTGCCAGCAGCTTATCTATGTTCCAGCCCCAGCATTTT | CASSLSMFQPQHF
TRBJ1-2 | TRBD1 | . | TRBV3-1 | TGTGCCAGCAGCCATTCGGGACAGGGCTATGGCTACACCTTC | CASSHSGQGYGYTF
TRBJ2-1 | . | . | TRBV7-8 | TGTGCCAGCAGCTTGCGTCTGTATGAGCAGTTCTTC | CASSLRLYEQFF
TRBJ2-5 | TRBD1 | . | TRBV5-1 | TGCGCCAGCAGCTCCGGGGACAGGGGAAGCCAAGAGACCCAGTACTTC | CASSSGDRGSQETQYF
TRBJ2-3 | TRBD2 | . | TRBV10-1 | TGCGCCAGCAGTGAGTTGGCTAGCGGGACAGATACGCAGTATTTT | CASSELASGTDTQYF
TRBJ2-1 | . | . | TRBV7-2 | TGTGCCAGCAGCTTAGCGTGGGATCCCCACAATGAGCAGTTCTTC | CASSLAWDPHNEQFF
TRBJ2-2 | . | few | TRBV10-3 | TGTGCCATCAGTCAAGAGGGCAGGGTAGACGGGGAGCTGTTTTTT | CAISQEGRVDGELFF
TRBJ2-3 | . | . | TRBV7-9 | TGTGCCAGCAGCTTAGCCCTCACGAGGGGTTACGGCACAGATACGCAGTATTTT | CASSLALTRGYGTDTQYF
TRBJ1-1 | . | . | TRBV3-1 | TGTGCCAGCAGCCAAGAGAGCCGAGGCACTGAAGCTTTCTTT | CASSQESRGTEAFF
TRBJ2-5 | TRBD1 | . | TRBV20-1 | TGCAGTGCTCCGAACAGGGGCAGCGGAGAGACCCAGTACTTC | CSAPNRGSGETQYF
TRBJ2-1 | . | few | TRBV5-1 | TGCGCCAGCAGCCCACCCGCCTCCTACAATGAGCAGTTCTTC | CASSPPASYNEQFF
TRBJ2-6 | . | . | TRBV5-5 | TGTGCCAGCAGTCGGACAGCCCCAGGCCTCTCTGGGGCCAACGTCCTGACTTTC | CASSRTAPGLSGANVLTF
TRBJ2-1 | TRBD2 | . | TRBV12-3/TRBV12-4 | TGTGCCAGCACCCGCGGGGGATACAATGAGCAGTTCTTC | CASTRGGYNEQFF
TRBJ1-2 | TRBD1 | few | TRBV7-2 | TGTGCCAGCAGCTTAGCGGGACAGTATGGCTACACCTTC | CASSLAGQYGYTF
TRBJ2-5 | . | . | TRBV5-1 | TGCGCCAGCCTTATCGAACCGGGAGTTCAAGAGACCCAGTACTTC | CASLIEPGVQETQYF
TRBJ2-7 | TRBD2 | . | TRBV6-1 | TGTGCCAGCAGACCTAGCGGTACCTACGAGCAGTACTTC | CASRPSGTYEQYF
TRBJ1-2 | . | . | TRBV2 | TGTGCCAGCAGCCAAGACGGCAACTATGGCTACACCTTC | CASSQDGNYGYTF
TRBJ2-7 | . | . | TRBV10-3 | TGTGCCATCAGTGAGTCCTGGGACAATGAGCAGTACTTC | CAISESWDNEQYF
TRBJ1-2 | . | . | TRBV30 | TGTGCCTGGAGTGTGTTGGATCTCTATGGCTACACCTTC | CAWSVLDLYGYTF
TRBJ2-3 | TRBD2 | few | TRBV12-5 | TGTGCTAGTGGCCCGGGAGGGGCCACAGATACGCAGTATTTT | CASGPGGATDTQYF
TRBJ2-3 | . | . | TRBV7-9 | TGTGCCAGCAGCTTAGACTACCTCGGTGGAGATACGCAGTATTTT | CASSLDYLGGDTQYF
TRBJ2-7 | TRBD2 | . | TRBV7-2 | TGTGCCAGCAGCTTAGTGGGTAGCGGGACGGGGGCCCAGTACTTC | CASSLVGSGTGAQYF
TRBJ2-4 | TRBD2 | . | TRBV7-2 | TGTGCCAGCAGCCAGGGCGGGGGAGCCAAAAACATTCAGTACTTC | CASSQGGGAKNIQYF
TRBJ2-3 | . | . | TRBV5-1 | TGCGCCAGCAGCCCGCTGGCGGGCCCTCGGGCAGATACGCAGTATTTT | CASSPLAGPRADTQYF
TRBJ1-2 | . | . | TRBV12-3/TRBV12-4 | TGTGCCAGCAGTCCCCCGGGACACCCTTATGGCTACACCTTC | CASSPPGHPYGYTF
TRBJ1-5 | . | . | TRBV7-2 | TGTGCCAGCAGCCCCGAGGGGGGGATGGGTCAGCCCCAGCATTTT | CASSPEGGMGQPQHF